This T cell receptor beta chain was sequenced during a study of blood T cell repertoires in COVID-19. For the study at large: The United States, Italy and Spain were the sources of the acute and convalescent COVID-19 samples. The cDNA or gDNA used as material had been derived from T cells, B-cell-depleted T cells, or PBMCs.

The CDR3 totals 17 residues. CDR1 and CDR2 (germline): ENHRY, SYGVKD. V lost 4 bases to trimming and J lost 2 bases; unmatched junction nucleotides: 13. How the authors handled the data: Using reference gene primer amplification, nucleated cell counts were estimated. Profiled with immunoSEQ multiplex PCR; TCRdb holds only in-frame clones, not every one. That table supplies the V and J calls and clone size; D and trimming were determined from the DNA. The sample lists 100,000 to 150,000 clones; about 85% were seen once. What was sequenced was peripheral blood. This receptor was taken from an elderly man with active or convalescent COVID-19. The J gene is TRBJ1-2, the V gene TRBV10-3; 7 bases are a match to TRBD1. CDR3 DNA: TGTGCCATCAGTGCAGGGGGGAGAGGGGATCGAAACTATGGCTACACCTTC. This sequence encodes CAISAGGRGDRNYGYTF.